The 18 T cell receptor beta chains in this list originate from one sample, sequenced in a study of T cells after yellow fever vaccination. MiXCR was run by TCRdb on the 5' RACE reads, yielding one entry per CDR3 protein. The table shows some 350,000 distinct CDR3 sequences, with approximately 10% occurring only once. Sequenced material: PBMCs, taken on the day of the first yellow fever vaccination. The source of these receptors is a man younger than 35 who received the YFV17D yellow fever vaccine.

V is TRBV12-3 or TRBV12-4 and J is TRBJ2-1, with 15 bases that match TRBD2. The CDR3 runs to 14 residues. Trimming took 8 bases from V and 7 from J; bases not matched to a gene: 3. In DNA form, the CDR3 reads TGTGCCAGCGGACTAGCGGGGGGGAGAAATGAGCAGTTCTTC. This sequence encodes CASGLAGGRNEQFF.

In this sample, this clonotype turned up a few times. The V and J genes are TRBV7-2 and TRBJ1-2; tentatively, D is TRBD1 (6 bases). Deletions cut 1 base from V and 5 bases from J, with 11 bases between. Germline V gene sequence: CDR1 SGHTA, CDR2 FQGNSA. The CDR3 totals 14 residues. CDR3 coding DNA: TGTGCCAGCAGCTTAGTACAGGGAGGATATGGCTACACCTTC. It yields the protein CASSLVQGGYGYTF.

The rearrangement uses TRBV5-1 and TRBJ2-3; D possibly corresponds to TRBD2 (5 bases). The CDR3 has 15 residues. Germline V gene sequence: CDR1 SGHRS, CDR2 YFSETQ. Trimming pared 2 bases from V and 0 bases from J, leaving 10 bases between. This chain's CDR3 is CASSFGKQSTDTQYF. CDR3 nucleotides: TGCGCCAGCAGCTTCGGGAAACAGAGCACAGATACGCAGTATTTT.

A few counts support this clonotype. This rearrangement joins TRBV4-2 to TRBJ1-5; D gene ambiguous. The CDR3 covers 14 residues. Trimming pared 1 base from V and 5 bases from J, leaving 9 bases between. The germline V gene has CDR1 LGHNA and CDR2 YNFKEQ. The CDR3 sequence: CASSQGSGDQPQHF. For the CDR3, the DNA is TGTGCCAGCAGCCAAGGGTCCGGAGATCAGCCCCAGCATTTT.

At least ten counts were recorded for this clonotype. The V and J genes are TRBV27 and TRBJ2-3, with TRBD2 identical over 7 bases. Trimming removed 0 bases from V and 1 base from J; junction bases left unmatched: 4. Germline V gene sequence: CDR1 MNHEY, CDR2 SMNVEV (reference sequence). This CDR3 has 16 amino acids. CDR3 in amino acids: CASSLSRTSGTDTQYF. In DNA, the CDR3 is TGTGCCAGCAGTTTATCTCGGACTAGTGGCACAGATACGCAGTATTTT.

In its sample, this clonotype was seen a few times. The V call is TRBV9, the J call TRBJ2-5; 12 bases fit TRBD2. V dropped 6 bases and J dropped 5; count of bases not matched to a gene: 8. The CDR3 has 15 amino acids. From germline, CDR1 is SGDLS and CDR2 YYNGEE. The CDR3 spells CASNLAGGPLETQYF. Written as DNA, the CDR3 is TGTGCCAGCAATCTAGCGGGGGGGCCATTGGAGACCCAGTACTTC.

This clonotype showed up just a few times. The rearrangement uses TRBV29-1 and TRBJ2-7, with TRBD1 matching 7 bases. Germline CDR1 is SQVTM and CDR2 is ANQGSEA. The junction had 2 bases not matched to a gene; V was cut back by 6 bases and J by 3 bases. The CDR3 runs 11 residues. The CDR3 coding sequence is TGCAGCGTCGGGACAGACTACGAGCAGTACTTC. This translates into CSVGTDYEQYF.

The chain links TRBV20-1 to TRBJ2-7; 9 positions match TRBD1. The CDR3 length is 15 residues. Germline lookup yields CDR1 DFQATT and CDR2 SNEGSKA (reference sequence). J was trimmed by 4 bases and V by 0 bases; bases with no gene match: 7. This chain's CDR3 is CSAREVQGALYEQYF. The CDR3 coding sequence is TGCAGTGCTAGAGAGGTACAGGGGGCGCTTTACGAGCAGTACTTC.

DNA of the CDR3: TGTGCCTCCTGCCAAGTGTCGGGTTCCACCGGGGAGCTGTTTTTT. It translates to CASCQVSGSTGELFF. The gene calls are TRBV3-1 and TRBJ2-2; D remains ambiguous. V lost 11 bases, J lost 4 bases, and 20 bases lay in between. The CDR3 covers 15 residues. The germline V gene has CDR1 LGHDT and CDR2 YNNKEL (reference sequence).

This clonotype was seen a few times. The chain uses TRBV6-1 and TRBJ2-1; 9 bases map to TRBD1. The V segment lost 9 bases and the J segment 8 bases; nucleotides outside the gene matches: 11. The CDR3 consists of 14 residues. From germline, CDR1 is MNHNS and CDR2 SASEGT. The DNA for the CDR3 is TGTGCCAGTTCCGGGACAGGGAGGGTTTATGAGCAGTTCTTC. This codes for CASSGTGRVYEQFF.

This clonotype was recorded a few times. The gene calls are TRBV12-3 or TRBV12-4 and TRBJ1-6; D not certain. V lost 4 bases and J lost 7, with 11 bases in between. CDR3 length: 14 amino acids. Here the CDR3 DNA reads TGTGCCAGCAGTTATAAATTGGGAAATTCACCCCTCCACTTT. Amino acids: CASSYKLGNSPLHF.

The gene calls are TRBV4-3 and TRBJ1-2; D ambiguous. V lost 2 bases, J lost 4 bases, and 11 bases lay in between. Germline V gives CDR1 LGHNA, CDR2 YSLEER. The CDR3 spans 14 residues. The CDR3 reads CASSQKEIGYGYTF. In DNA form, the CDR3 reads TGCGCCAGCAGCCAAAAGGAAATTGGCTATGGCTACACCTTC.

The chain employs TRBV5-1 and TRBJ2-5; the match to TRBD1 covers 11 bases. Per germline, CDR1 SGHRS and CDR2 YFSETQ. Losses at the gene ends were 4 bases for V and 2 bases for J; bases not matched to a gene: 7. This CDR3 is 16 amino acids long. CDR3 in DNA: TGCGCCAGCAGCCCCCCGGGACAGGGGGGACAAGAGACCCAGTACTTC. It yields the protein CASSPPGQGGQETQYF.

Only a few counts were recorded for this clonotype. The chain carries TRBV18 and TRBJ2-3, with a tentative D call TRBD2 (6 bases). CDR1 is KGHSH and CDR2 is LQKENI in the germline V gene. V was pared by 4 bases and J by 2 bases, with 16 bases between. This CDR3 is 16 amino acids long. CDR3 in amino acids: CASSLYSAGTTDTQYF. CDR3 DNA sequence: TGTGCCAGCTCACTCTACTCCGCGGGGACCACAGATACGCAGTATTTT.

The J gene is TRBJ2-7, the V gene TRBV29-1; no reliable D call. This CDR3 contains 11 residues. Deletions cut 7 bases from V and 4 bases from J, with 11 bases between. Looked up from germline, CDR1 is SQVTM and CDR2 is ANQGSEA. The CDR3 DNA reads TGCAGCGCTGTAGGAGAGTACGAGCAGTACTTC. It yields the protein CSAVGEYEQYF.

The CDR3 protein is CASNTVDRGGTGELFF. CDR3 coding DNA: TGTGCCAGCAACACCGTGGACAGGGGCGGCACCGGGGAGCTGTTTTTT. The chain couples TRBV9 to TRBJ2-2, with 9 bases matching TRBD1. Germline V gene lookup returns CDR1 SGDLS and CDR2 YYNGEE. The CDR3 contains 16 residues. V was pared by 6 bases and J by 4 bases, with 10 bases of the junction left unmatched.

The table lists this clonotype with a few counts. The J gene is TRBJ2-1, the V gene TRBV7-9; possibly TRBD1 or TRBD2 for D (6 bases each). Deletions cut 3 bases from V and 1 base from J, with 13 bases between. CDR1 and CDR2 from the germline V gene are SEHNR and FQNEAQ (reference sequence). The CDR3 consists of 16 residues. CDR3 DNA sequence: TGTGCCAGCAGCTTTTCCGGGGGCGCGTCCTACAATGAGCAGTTCTTC. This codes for CASSFSGGASYNEQFF.

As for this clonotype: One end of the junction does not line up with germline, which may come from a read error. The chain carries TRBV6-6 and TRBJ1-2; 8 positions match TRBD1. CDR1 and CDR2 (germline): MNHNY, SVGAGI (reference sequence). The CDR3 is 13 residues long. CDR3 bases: TGTGCCAGCAGTTCCTTACTTGGACAGGGACTCGACTTC. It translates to CASSSLLGQGLDF.